The 19 T cell receptor beta chains in this list originate from one sample, sequenced in a study of cytomegalovirus exposure and HLA in healthy donors. Amplification used 60 Vbeta primers and 13 Jbeta primers. Generated by immunoSEQ multiplex PCR, the TCRdb table keeps only in-frame clones and is missing some. This sample carries 110,000 to 150,000 clones, around 78% of them seen once, and the ten largest clones take less than 3%. The sample consisted of PBMCs. Receptor source: a male donor in good health and CMV-seronegative.

The J gene is TRBJ2-7, the V gene TRBV4-2, with TRBD1 matching 11 bases. After removal of 3 bases from V and 4 bases from J, the junction contained 14 bases not matched to a gene. Germline V lookup: CDR1 LGHNA, CDR2 YNFKEQ. The CDR3 consists of 18 residues. The DNA for the CDR3 is TGTGCCAGCAGCCATGGGACAGACGGGACAGGGGGAGGATACGAGCAGTACTTC. Its translation is CASSHGTDGTGGGYEQYF.

As for this clone: A junction boundary mismatches the germline segment, possibly from a read error. The V call is TRBV2, the J call TRBJ1-5, with 8 bases matching TRBD1. This CDR3 region has 15 residues. The germline V gene encodes CDR1 SNHLY and CDR2 FYNNEI. CDR3 nucleotide sequence: TGTGCCAGCAGGGAAGGACAGGGACGCAATCAGCCCCAGCATTTT. Its translation is CASREGQGRNQPQHF. Together with reference TRBV2 and TRBJ1-5, the CDR3 gives the full variable domain: EPEVTQTPSHQVTQMGQEVILRCVPISNHLYFYWYRQILGQKVEFLVSFYNNEISEKSEIFDDQFSVERPDGSNFTLKIRSTKLEDSAMYFCASREGQGRNQPQHFGDGTRLSIL.

The V call is TRBV4-3, the J call TRBJ1-2, with 10 bases aligning to TRBD1. This CDR3 region has 16 residues. Germline V gives CDR1 LGHNA, CDR2 YSLEER. Trimming at V came to 1 base and at J to 4 bases, leaving 6 bases not matched to a gene. CDR3 in amino acids: CASSQGTGGDLYGYTF. CDR3 coding DNA: TGCGCCAGCAGCCAAGGGACAGGGGGAGACCTCTATGGCTACACCTTC.

The V gene is TRBV9, the J gene TRBJ1-4, with D possibly being TRBD1 (5 bases). Germline V gives CDR1 SGDLS, CDR2 YYNGEE. Trimming left V 7 bases short and J 4 bases short, with 23 bases between. This CDR3 contains 17 residues. The CDR3 sequence: CASAAGNRTHFNEKLFF. The CDR3 DNA is TGTGCCAGCGCTGCAGGGAATAGAACCCATTTTAATGAAAAACTGTTTTTT.

The chain has TRBV7-9 and TRBJ2-1; 7 bases agree with TRBD2. Germline V gene sequence: CDR1 SEHNR, CDR2 FQNEAQ (reference sequence). V lost 2 bases and J lost 8; bases outside the gene matches: 6. The CDR3 sequence is 14 residues long. CDR3 DNA: TGTGCCAGCAGCTTATCGTTGGGGGGGGATGAGCAGTTCTTC. The encoded protein is CASSLSLGGDEQFF.

The rearrangement links TRBV7-9 to TRBJ1-1, with a weak D call TRBD1 (6 bases). Germline CDR1 SEHNR, CDR2 FQNEAQ (reference sequence). The CDR3 totals 14 residues. V was trimmed by 0 bases and J by 6 bases, leaving 11 bases between them. This chain's CDR3 is CASSLATGSPEAFF. CDR3 nucleotides: TGTGCCAGCAGCTTAGCAACAGGGAGCCCTGAAGCTTTCTTT.

This chain connects TRBV5-6 to TRBJ2-2, with 12 bases identical to TRBD2. The CDR3 totals 19 residues. Germline V gene data show CDR1 as SGHDT and CDR2 as YYEEEE. J gave up 0 bases and V 3 bases, and 9 bases lay outside the gene matches. CDR3: CASSSLGLAGSANTGELFF. The CDR3 coding sequence is TGTGCCAGCAGCTCCCTTGGACTAGCGGGATCCGCGAACACCGGGGAGCTGTTTTTT.

The chain links TRBV4-1 to TRBJ2-3; the match to TRBD2 covers 9 bases. Germline-derived CDR1 and CDR2 are MGHRA and YSYEKL. This CDR3 is 15 amino acids long. The V segment lost 2 bases and the J segment 2 bases; nucleotides outside the gene matches: 2. CDR3 in DNA: TGCGCCAGCAGCCAACTAGCGGGATACACAGATACGCAGTATTTT. Translation gives CASSQLAGYTDTQYF.

The chain uses TRBV6-1 and TRBJ2-2; perhaps TRBD2 as D (7 bases). With 10 bases removed from V and 6 bases from J, the gap between germline ends came to 15 bases. CDR3 length equals 13 residues. CDR1 and CDR2 (germline): MNHNS, SASEGT. The CDR3 loop reads CAIRRGGAGELFF. For the CDR3, the DNA is TGTGCCATTCGAAGGGGGGGTGCCGGGGAGCTGTTTTTT.

The rearrangement links TRBV30 to TRBJ1-1; D unresolved. Germline CDR1 GTSNPN, CDR2 SVGIG (reference sequence). This CDR3 region has 13 residues. V was trimmed by 1 base and J by 4 bases, leaving 10 bases between them. The CDR3 nucleotides are TGTGCCTGGAGTGGTTGGGGAGGCACTGAAGCTTTCTTT. It encodes CAWSGWGGTEAFF.

The chain uses TRBV19 and TRBJ1-1; the D gene is possibly TRBD1 (6 bases). V was pared by 3 bases and J by 6 bases, with 11 bases between. The CDR3 contains 13 residues. Germline V gene lookup returns CDR1 LNHDA and CDR2 SQIVND (reference sequence). The CDR3 is CASSIAGASEAFF. The CDR3 DNA reads as TGTGCCAGTAGTATTGCGGGGGCTTCTGAAGCTTTCTTT.

This clone was recorded a few times. The J gene is TRBJ1-4, the V gene TRBV27; possible D gene TRBD1, 6 bases. Germline CDR1 reads MNHEY; CDR2 reads SMNVEV (reference sequence). The germline V and J ends were trimmed by 1 base and 5 bases, with 11 bases remaining between them. The CDR3 runs 15 residues. The CDR3 loop is CASSLYQGGNEKLFF. In DNA, the CDR3 is TGTGCCAGCAGTTTATACCAAGGGGGAAATGAAAAACTGTTTTTT.

This clone was picked up a small number of times. This chain connects TRBV5-3 to TRBJ1-4; unclear D gene. TRBV5-3 is an ORF; its function is uncertain. The CDR3 has 15 amino acids. V was clipped by 9 bases and J by 0 bases, with 15 bases between them. In DNA, the CDR3 is TGTGCCATTAGTAGGAGTTGTGCAACTAATGAAAAACTGTTTTTT. Translating gives CAISRSCATNEKLFF.

The count of this clone is one. The rearrangement links TRBV30 to TRBJ1-1; D call uncertain. The CDR3 sequence is 10 residues long. Germline CDR1 reads GTSNPN; CDR2 reads SVGIG (reference sequence). V was cut by 3 bases and J by 5 bases, with 4 bases left in between. The CDR3 loop is CAWRRTEAFF. The DNA of the CDR3 is TGTGCCTGGAGGCGAACTGAAGCTTTCTTT.

The V and J genes are TRBV15 and TRBJ1-1; TRBD1 might be the D (5 bases). Looked up from germline, CDR1 is LNHNV and CDR2 is YYDKDF (reference sequence). V lost 1 base, J lost 3 bases, and 15 bases lay in between. The CDR3 is 16 amino acids. CDR3 bases: TGTGCCACCAGCAGAGGTAACAGGCGATGGGACACTGAAGCTTTCTTT. Translation gives CATSRGNRRWDTEAFF.

The CDR3 loop is CASSPRGGAEQYF. The DNA of the CDR3 is TGCGCCAGCAGCCCCAGGGGAGGGGCAGAACAGTACTTC. This chain uses TRBV10-1 with TRBJ2-7, with a tentative D call TRBD2 (7 bases). The V gene's germline CDR1 is WNHNN and CDR2 SYGVQD (reference sequence). The CDR3 contains 13 residues. V lost 6 bases, J lost 10 bases, and 19 bases lay in between.

The chain is built from TRBV7-6 and TRBJ1-5, with TRBD1 matching 7 bases. The V gene's germline CDR1 is SGHVS and CDR2 FNYEAQ. With 4 bases clipped from V and 5 bases from J, the junction kept 14 bases outside the gene matches. This CDR3 is 17 amino acids long. CDR3 sequence (DNA): TGTGCCAGCAGCTCCGGGCGGACAGGACTCCGAGATCAGCCCCAGCATTTT. It codes for CASSSGRTGLRDQPQHF. Combining the CDR3 with reference TRBV7-6 and TRBJ1-5 gives the whole variable domain GAGVSQSPRYKVTKRGQDVALRCDPISGHVSLYWYRQALGQGPEFLTYFNYEAQQDKSGLPNDRFSAERPEGSISTLTIQRTEQRDSAMYRCASSSGRTGLRDQPQHFGDGTRLSIL.

The rearrangement uses TRBV18 and TRBJ2-5, with TRBD2 identical over 9 bases. Trimming at V came to 5 bases and at J to 0 bases, leaving 1 base not matched to a gene. The CDR3 length is 14 residues. Germline CDR1 KGHSH, CDR2 LQKENI. The CDR3 loop reads CASSSSGDQETQYF. CDR3 nucleotide sequence: TGTGCCAGCTCATCTAGCGGGGACCAAGAGACCCAGTACTTC.

This clone was recorded once. V usage is TRBV7-3 and J usage is TRBJ2-5, with a possible D match to TRBD2 (6 bases). The CDR3 has 15 amino acids. The ends were cut back, 0 bases at V and 2 bases at J, with 10 bases in the middle. The germline V gene encodes CDR1 SGHTA and CDR2 FQGTGA. CDR3 sequence: CASSLTGTLQETQYF. The CDR3 DNA sequence: TGTGCCAGCAGCTTAACGGGGACTTTGCAAGAGACCCAGTACTTC.